What follows are 26 T cell receptor beta chains derived from one specimen sequenced in a study of early T cells in non-severe SARS-CoV-2 infection. Via MiXCR, TCRdb re-called the 5' RACE reads, giving one row per CDR3 protein. The sample comprises roughly 90,000 distinct CDR3 sequences, around 15% of which are singletons, and roughly 6.5% rests with the top ten. Sequencing was carried out using whole blood. Receptors were obtained from an adult who was a healthcare worker with PCR-confirmed SARS-CoV-2 infection or an uninfected control (not recorded which).

V gene TRBV7-7 combines with J gene TRBJ2-7; D remains ambiguous. Germline V lookup: CDR1 SSHAT, CDR2 FNYEAQ (reference sequence). CDR3 size: 10 residues. The CDR3 loop is CAPGSYEQYF. The CDR3 bases are TGTGCTCCAGGTTCCTACGAGCAGTACTTC.

The V and J genes are TRBV11-2 and TRBJ2-7; 9 bases fit TRBD1. The CDR3 totals 15 residues. With 2 bases clipped from V and 2 bases from J, the junction kept 4 bases outside the gene matches. Germline values: CDR1 SGHAT, CDR2 FQNNGV. As DNA, the CDR3 is TGTGCCAGCAGCTTAACCGGGACAGGGACCTACGAGCAGTACTTC. Translated, it gives CASSLTGTGTYEQYF.

This clonotype was picked up many times. The chain is built from TRBV6-5 and TRBJ2-1; TRBD1 or TRBD2 may be the D gene (5 bases each). The germline CDR1 and CDR2 sequences are MNHEY and SVGAGI. Trimming removed 5 bases at V and 5 bases at J, with 16 bases between. The CDR3 totals 15 residues. CDR3 nucleotides: TGTGCCAGCAGTCCTTCGGGACGGAGGCACAATGAGCAGTTCTTC. Protein product: CASSPSGRRHNEQFF.

This clonotype has ten or more counts. The chain combines TRBV5-6 with TRBJ1-2; TRBD1 agrees at 7 bases. The CDR3 has 18 residues. Germline CDR1 reads SGHDT; CDR2 reads YYEEEE. The V and J ends lost 2 bases and 2 bases, in that order; junction bases with no gene match: 15. In nucleotides, the CDR3 is TGTGCCAGCAGCTTCGAAGGGACAGAGACGCTTTTGAACTATGGCTACACCTTC. It specifies CASSFEGTETLLNYGYTF.

This clonotype was seen repeatedly, ten times or more. V gene TRBV12-3 or TRBV12-4 combines with J gene TRBJ2-2, with TRBD2 matching 14 bases. Germline trimming cut 6 bases from V and 6 bases from J; bases unmatched to any gene: 3. The CDR3 contains 15 residues. In nucleotides, the CDR3 is TGTGCCAGCAGACTGACTAGCGGGGGGGCCGGGGAGCTGTTTTTT. This sequence encodes CASRLTSGGAGELFF.

The genes are TRBV10-1 and TRBJ2-3; 11 nucleotides agree with TRBD2. J lost 2 bases, V lost 2 bases, and 3 bases had no gene match. This CDR3 contains 16 residues. CDR1 and CDR2 from the germline V gene are WNHNN and SYGVQD (reference sequence). In nucleotides, the CDR3 is TGCGCCAGCAGTGAGACGGGACTAGCGGACACAGATACGCAGTATTTT. Protein sequence: CASSETGLADTDTQYF.

Ten or more counts support this clonotype. The chain is built from TRBV29-1 and TRBJ1-1; D ambiguous. V lost 3 bases and J 4 bases, leaving 6 bases between the germline ends. The CDR3 is made up of 11 amino acids. Germline assignment: CDR1 SQVTM and CDR2 ANQGSEA. The CDR3 loop is CSVDPGTEAFF. CDR3 nucleotides: TGCAGCGTTGATCCGGGCACTGAAGCTTTCTTT.

The chain links TRBV29-1 to TRBJ1-2, with D perhaps TRBD1 (5 bases). Trimming removed 6 bases at V and 2 bases at J, with 7 bases between. The CDR3 is made up of 11 amino acids. CDR1 is SQVTM and CDR2 is ANQGSEA in the germline V gene. The CDR3 DNA reads as TGCAGCGTCGACAGAAACTATGGCTACACCTTC. Translating it yields CSVDRNYGYTF.

The table lists this clonotype with many counts. This sequence joins TRBV28 and TRBJ2-5; D gene uncertain. V was cut by 6 bases and J by 4 bases, with 6 bases left in between. CDR3 length: 11 amino acids. CDR1 is MDHEN and CDR2 is SYDVKM in the germline V gene. In nucleotides, the CDR3 is TGTGCCAGCAGCGATACAGAGACCCAGTACTTC. Amino acids: CASSDTETQYF. Full variable domain (remainder filled in from reference TRBV28 and TRBJ2-5): DVKVTQSSRYLVKRTGEKVFLECVQDMDHENMFWYRQDPGLGLRLIYFSYDVKMKEKGDIPEGYSVSREKKERFSLILESASTNQTSMYLCASSDTETQYFGPGTRLLVL.

This clonotype was seen repeatedly, ten times or more. The gene calls are TRBV29-1 and TRBJ1-2; D not resolved. Germline V lookup: CDR1 SQVTM, CDR2 ANQGSEA. The CDR3 spans 13 residues. V was trimmed by 4 bases and J by 3 bases, leaving 12 bases between them. The CDR3 loop reads CSVAVFGDYGYTF. CDR3 nucleotides: TGCAGCGTTGCGGTTTTCGGGGACTATGGCTACACCTTC.

The rearrangement uses TRBV7-3 and TRBJ2-2, with 10 bases fitting TRBD2. Germline V gene lookup returns CDR1 SGHTA and CDR2 FQGTGA. V lost 3 bases to trimming and J lost 2 bases; unmatched junction nucleotides: 3. This CDR3 spans 16 amino acids. The CDR3 protein is CASSFTSGANTGELFF. CDR3 coding DNA: TGTGCCAGCAGCTTTACTAGCGGGGCTAACACCGGGGAGCTGTTTTTT.

This clonotype has a handful of counts. The CDR3 DNA sequence: TGTGCCAGCAGTTTAAGTCGCCGAATCCCTGAAAAACTGTTTTTT. This codes for CASSLSRRIPEKLFF. This chain connects TRBV28 to TRBJ1-4; D remains ambiguous. With 2 bases removed from V and 7 bases from J, the gap between germline ends came to 14 bases. The CDR3 runs 15 residues. From germline, CDR1 is MDHEN and CDR2 SYDVKM.

This chain links TRBV6-5 with TRBJ2-7; TRBD1 matches 10 bases. The CDR3 has 17 residues. Per germline, CDR1 MNHEY and CDR2 SVGAGI. V shed 2 bases and J 0 bases; nucleotides not matched to a gene: 7. The CDR3 DNA reads as TGTGCCAGCAGTTACACCGGGACAGGGGTCAGCTCCTACGAGCAGTACTTC. Its translation is CASSYTGTGVSSYEQYF.

This clonotype was recorded many times. The chain carries TRBV2 and TRBJ2-1, with a weak D call TRBD2 (5 bases). Looked up from germline, CDR1 is SNHLY and CDR2 is FYNNEI. Deletions cut 5 bases from V and 5 bases from J, with 10 bases between. CDR3 length equals 13 residues. The CDR3 loop is CASSLGSDNEQFF. Written as DNA, the CDR3 is TGTGCCAGCAGTCTTGGGAGCGACAATGAGCAGTTCTTC.

V and J are TRBV29-1 and TRBJ1-1; D not resolved. Trimming removed 4 bases at V and 5 bases at J, with 5 bases between. The CDR3 consists of 10 residues. In germline, CDR1 is SQVTM, CDR2 ANQGSEA. The CDR3 loop reads CSVVWTEAFF. The CDR3 region has the DNA TGCAGCGTTGTGTGGACTGAAGCTTTCTTT.

This chain links TRBV2 with TRBJ2-2, with D uncertain. The V gene's germline CDR1 is SNHLY and CDR2 FYNNEI. This CDR3 is 14 amino acids long. Trimming shortened V by 1 base and J by 4 bases, and 7 bases separated the two germline ends. The CDR3 reads CASSEGLLTGELFF. CDR3 DNA sequence: TGTGCCAGCAGTGAAGGGCTCCTCACCGGGGAGCTGTTTTTT.

This clonotype was counted a few times. V gene TRBV29-1 combines with J gene TRBJ2-1, with TRBD2 matching over 13 bases. Germline-derived CDR1 and CDR2 are SQVTM and ANQGSEA. This CDR3 comprises 13 residues. Losses at the gene ends were 7 bases for V and 9 bases for J; bases not matched to a gene: 6. The CDR3 DNA sequence: TGCAGCGGAGAGACTAGCGGGGGGAGTGAGCAGTTCTTC. This codes for CSGETSGGSEQFF.

This clonotype was picked up many times. The germline gene is not matched at one end of the junction; a read error may be the cause. This chain uses TRBV27 with TRBJ1-3; D gene unclear. Germline-derived CDR1 and CDR2 are MNHEY and SMNVEV (reference sequence). CDR3 size: 17 residues. CDR3 residues: CASSSLALTSSENTIYF. The CDR3 bases are TGTGCCAGCAGTTCTCTCGCGTTAACGAGCTCTGAAAACACCATATATTTT.

At least ten counts were recorded for this clonotype. This sequence joins TRBV4-1 and TRBJ1-2, with D tentatively TRBD1 (5 bases). Germline assignment: CDR1 MGHRA and CDR2 YSYEKL. This CDR3 comprises 15 residues. V lost 4 bases and J 6 bases, leaving 18 bases between the germline ends. The CDR3 region is CASSPTEGGADGYTF. CDR3 in DNA: TGCGCCAGCAGCCCGACGGAGGGAGGGGCAGATGGCTACACCTTC.

There are many counts of this clonotype. The CDR3 region has the DNA TGTGCCAGCAGTTACCGGGTAGCGGCCAGCTCCTACAATGAGCAGTTCTTC. Protein sequence: CASSYRVAASSYNEQFF. The V gene is TRBV6-2 or TRBV6-3, the J gene TRBJ2-1, with D possibly being TRBD2 (6 bases). V lost 2 bases, J lost 0 bases, and 14 bases lay in between. Germline V gives CDR1 MNHEY, CDR2 SVGEGT. The CDR3 length is 17 residues.

The chain uses TRBV24-1 and TRBJ2-3; D ambiguous. Per the germline V gene, CDR1 is KGHDR and CDR2 is SFDVKD. With 1 base removed from V and 6 bases from J, the gap between germline ends came to 13 bases. This CDR3 comprises 15 residues. CDR3 loop: CATSDFGLNLDTQYF. The DNA for the CDR3 is TGTGCCACCAGTGATTTTGGCCTTAATTTGGATACGCAGTATTTT.

This chain connects TRBV11-2 to TRBJ2-3; either TRBD1 or TRBD2 may supply D (6 bases each). The germline V and J ends were trimmed by 3 bases and 0 bases, with 13 bases remaining between them. Germline V gene lookup returns CDR1 SGHAT and CDR2 FQNNGV. The CDR3 is 16 amino acids. This CDR3 reads CASSLWGAGSTDTQYF. The CDR3 region has the DNA TGTGCCAGCAGCTTGTGGGGGGCAGGGAGCACAGATACGCAGTATTTT.

This clonotype occurred a few times. The J gene is TRBJ1-6, the V gene TRBV27, with D uncertain. Trimming removed 2 bases at V and 10 bases at J, with 12 bases between. Germline V CDR1 and CDR2: MNHEY, SMNVEV (reference sequence). The CDR3 extends over 14 amino acids. CDR3 residues: CASSLNTYPSPLHF. The CDR3, as DNA: TGTGCCAGCAGTTTAAACACCTACCCATCACCCCTCCACTTT.

This clonotype was detected a few times. The genes are TRBV20-1 and TRBJ1-2; D gene unclear. Germline-derived CDR1 and CDR2 are DFQATT and SNEGSKA (reference sequence). The CDR3 is 13 amino acids. Trimming left V 0 bases short and J 0 bases short, with 5 bases between. CDR3 sequence reads: CSAREAANYGYTF. The DNA for the CDR3 is TGCAGTGCTAGAGAGGCGGCTAACTATGGCTACACCTTC.

This clonotype occurred a few times. The V call is TRBV9, the J call TRBJ2-5; 8 nucleotides match TRBD2. The CDR3 has 16 residues. The junction had 10 bases not matched to a gene; V was cut back by 2 bases and J by 4 bases. The germline gives CDR1 SGDLS, CDR2 YYNGEE. The CDR3 reads CASSVGSGAPGETQYF. As DNA, the CDR3 is TGTGCCAGCAGCGTCGGTAGCGGGGCCCCAGGAGAGACCCAGTACTTC.

This chain links TRBV10-3 with TRBJ1-1; weak D call: TRBD1 (5 bases). V gave up 4 bases and J gave up 4 bases, with 7 bases separating them. The CDR3 is 12 residues long. Germline values: CDR1 ENHRY, CDR2 SYGVKD. CDR3 coding DNA: TGTGCCATCAGTGCTGGGGGCACTGAAGCTTTCTTT. Protein sequence: CAISAGGTEAFF.